This T cell receptor beta chain was profiled in a study of blood T cell repertoires in COVID-19 (dated by TCRdb to the early 2020s). Broadly, across the study: Samples covering the acute and convalescent phases of COVID-19 were provided by collaborators in the United States, Italy and Spain. The prospective study material was composed of cDNA or gDNA derived from T cells, B-cell-depleted T cells, or PBMCs. Deeply sampled blood TCRbeta repertoires from subjects exposed to, actively infected with, or recovered from COVID-19 were included in the dataset. The repertoires were made available in a free public database intended to serve as a resource for research on the immune response to SARS-CoV-2. The samples were drawn from the first 160 participants of the ongoing ImmuneRACE study and from roughly 1,300 subjects provided by 6 global collaborators. The sample metadata nearly always contained a de-identified subject ID, COVID-19 status, age in years and sex. Where HLA class I and class II types were available, the types were taken from metadata supplied by the sample provider, not from assay-based typing. On the study overall, not on this receptor specifically: The amount of clinical and demographic metadata varied by source and participant and was provided uncurated.

Concerning this clone itself: Its antigen is unknown. Base-call qualities are not available, and no considerably larger clone is one nucleotide away.

TCRbeta CDR3 regions were amplified from genomic DNA by means of the immunoSEQ Assay, a bias-controlled multiplex PCR. The paper's processing steps were these. Within the assay, amplification of reference gene primers was used to estimate how many nucleated cells each sample contained. To quantify the absolute abundance of each unique TCRbeta CDR3 rearrangement, sequence reads were collapsed and filtered. Productive Simpson clonality was computed per sample as the square root of Simpson's diversity index over productive rearrangements. Imported from immuneACCESS, the table was reduced by TCRdb to in-frame sequences with V and J called. These copies leave out some clones; in studies compared against another copy, an unresolved V gene accounts for under half, and the cause of the remainder is not known. That table gives V, J and clone size, and the DNA gave D and trimming. This sample comprises 300,000 to 400,000 clones, 90% to 95% of them detected only once. Clones ranked in the top ten supply 3.5% to 5% of the sample.

Participants in the prospective study were aged roughly 18 to 100 years, lived in more than 20 United States geographic areas, and enrolled through a virtual design. Cohort assignment in the prospective study relied on participant-reported clinical history from a screening survey and a study questionnaire. Exposed participants were defined as having been in contact with someone with a PCR-confirmed or clinician-diagnosed COVID-19 case within 2 weeks of study entry. Mobile phlebotomists in the prospective study collected whole blood, serum and a nasopharyngeal or oropharyngeal swab from every participant. Participants in the prospective study had the option to provide additional blood draws and questionnaires over a roughly 2-month period. Blood samples from the prospective study were shipped frozen or at room temperature prior to DNA extraction. V was cut back by 4 bases and J by 3 bases, leaving a gap of 9 bases between them. The germline V gene gives CDR1 as LGHNA and CDR2 as YSLEER. The CDR3 holds 13 amino acids from the cysteine to the phenylalanine. The CDR3 DNA has 39 bases and is translated from base 1.

Specimen: PBMCs or T cells enriched from blood (not recorded which). This chain joins TRBV4-3 to TRBJ1-2, with the D gene too uncertain to name. This sequence was found in a woman aged 30 to 39 who had been exposed to COVID-19. The CDR3 region reads CASSRTRDYGYTF. The DNA sequence is given as TGCGCCAGCAGCCGAACGAGGGACTATGGCTACACCTTC.